Listed below are T cell receptor beta chains from one sample, sequenced in a study of CD8 T cells in ankylosing spondylitis. In TCRdb, the 5' RACE reads were re-called with MiXCR into one record per CDR3 protein. Here the sample spans around 340,000 distinct CDR3 sequences, 20% to 25% being singletons. Input material: blood, either unsorted or a sorted T cell fraction (not recorded which). The receptor set was obtained from a male donor with ankylosing spondylitis or in good health (not recorded which). CDR3s include the opening cysteine and the closing phenylalanine or tryptophan. Fields, in order: V gene, J gene, D gene, clone size, CDR3 DNA, CDR3 protein. D genes are given only for firm matches. Rows may omit the clone size; those that give it use once, few, many or a size class.

>TRBV12-3/TRBV12-4|TRBJ2-3|-|few
TGTGCCAGCACCCCGACCCTCACAGATACGCAGTATTTT
CASTPTLTDTQYF
>TRBV5-6|TRBJ2-7|-|few
TGTGCCAGCAGCTCCCCCGGGGAGAGGGACGAGCAGTACTTC
CASSSPGERDEQYF
>TRBV9|TRBJ2-7|-|-
TGTGCCAGCAGCCCCCTTATGGGAGGTTCCGAGCAGTACTTC
CASSPLMGGSEQYF
>TRBV12-3/TRBV12-4|TRBJ2-7|-|few
TGTGCCAGCAGTTTACCGAGATACGAGCAGTACTTC
CASSLPRYEQYF
>TRBV7-9|TRBJ2-7|-|-
TGTGCCAGCAGCTTAGTGGTCAGCCACTACGAGCAGTACTTC
CASSLVVSHYEQYF
>TRBV7-9|TRBJ1-2|TRBD1|-
TGTGCCAGCAGCATCTCGACAGGGGTCAACTATGGCTACACCTTC
CASSISTGVNYGYTF
>TRBV20-1|TRBJ2-7|-|-
TGCAGTGCTAGATTGCAGGGTCGAGTTCCCCACGAGCAGTACTTC
CSARLQGRVPHEQYF
>TRBV20-1|TRBJ2-7|-|-
TGCAGTGCTAGAGACCCCAGGGCGCTCTCCTACGAGCAGTACTTC
CSARDPRALSYEQYF
>TRBV29-1|TRBJ2-1|TRBD1|-
TGCAGCCTGTCCGGGACAGAAAACTACAATGAGCAGTTCTTC
CSLSGTENYNEQFF
>TRBV12-3/TRBV12-4|TRBJ2-2|TRBD2|few
TGTGCCAGCAGCCCTCGGGGGGGCCTCGGCACCGGGGAGCTGTTTTTT
CASSPRGGLGTGELFF
>TRBV7-9|TRBJ2-1|TRBD2|-
TGTGCCAGCAGTCTGGGACTAGCGGGGGCTACCTACAATGAGCAGTTCTTC
CASSLGLAGATYNEQFF
>TRBV28|TRBJ2-7|-|few
TGTGCCAGCAGTCTAACCTACAGGGGAGGGTACGAGCAGTACTTC
CASSLTYRGGYEQYF
>TRBV20-1|TRBJ2-3|TRBD1|-
TGCAGTGCTATCGGACAGGGCACAGATACGCAGTATTTT
CSAIGQGTDTQYF
>TRBV10-1|TRBJ2-1|TRBD1|few
TGCGCCAGCAGTGAGTCGAGACAGGGCTATGAGCAGTTCTTC
CASSESRQGYEQFF
>TRBV12-3/TRBV12-4|TRBJ1-4|TRBD1|-
TGTGCCAGCAGTTTAATCGGACAGGGACGAGAGCTGTTTTTT
CASSLIGQGRELFF
>TRBV20-1|TRBJ2-7|-|once
TGCAGTGCTAGAGATCTGGGCCCCGCCTACGAGCAGTACTTC
CSARDLGPAYEQYF
>TRBV29-1|TRBJ1-1|-|-
TGCAGCGTTGACATTAGGGAAACTGAAGCTTTCTTT
CSVDIRETEAFF
>TRBV4-2|TRBJ2-3|TRBD2|few
TGTGCCAGCAGCCAAGTTAGCGGGGGGCACACAGATACGCAGTATTTT
CASSQVSGGHTDTQYF
>TRBV15|TRBJ2-3|-|few
TGTGCCACCAGCAGTGGGACTGCTCCAGATACGCAGTATTTT
CATSSGTAPDTQYF
>TRBV11-1|TRBJ2-7|TRBD2|-
TGTGCCAGCAGCTCCTGGCTAGGACCCGGGAGGGGTCAGACCTACGAGCAGTACTTC
CASSSWLGPGRGQTYEQYF
>TRBV7-7|TRBJ2-5|-|-
TGTGCTAGCAGCTTTACCAACGTTGAGACCCAGTACTTC
CASSFTNVETQYF
>TRBV29-1|TRBJ2-1|-|-
TGCAGCAGCAGGGGCTCCTACAATGAGCAGTTCTTC
CSSRGSYNEQFF
>TRBV4-1|TRBJ2-7|-|-
TGCGCCAGCAGCCAAGATCTTTTCGGGGACGTCTCCTACGAGCAGTACTTC
CASSQDLFGDVSYEQYF
>TRBV6-1|TRBJ2-3|TRBD1|few
TGTGCCAGCAGTGAACCCGGCAGGGGGCTTACAGATACGCAGTATTTT
CASSEPGRGLTDTQYF
>TRBV27|TRBJ2-7|-|few
TGTGCCAGCAGTCCCTTCCCTGGGGAGCAGTACTTC
CASSPFPGEQYF
>TRBV15|TRBJ2-3|TRBD1|-
TGTGCCACCAGCAGAGGGACAGGGAGAAGCACAGATACGCAGTATTTT
CATSRGTGRSTDTQYF
>TRBV28|TRBJ1-6|-|-
TGTGCCAGCAGTTTGGATGAGTATAATTCACCCCTCCACTTT
CASSLDEYNSPLHF
>TRBV2|TRBJ2-3|-|-
TGTGCCAGCAGTGACAGGGGAAACGCAGATACGCAGTATTTT
CASSDRGNADTQYF
>TRBV12-3/TRBV12-4|TRBJ1-5|-|-
TGTGCCAGCAGTTTATATTCATGGGGGAATCAGCCCCAGCATTTT
CASSLYSWGNQPQHF
>TRBV10-3|TRBJ2-3|TRBD2|few
TGTGCCATCAAGGCTAGCGGTGATACGCAGTATTTT
CAIKASGDTQYF
>TRBV7-9|TRBJ1-6|TRBD1|-
TGTGCCAGCAGCCGTGACAGGGGACCCTATAATTCACCCCTCCACTTT
CASSRDRGPYNSPLHF
>TRBV7-8|TRBJ2-7|TRBD2|-
TGTGCCAGCACCTCGACTAGCGGGGCCCGAGGGACCTACGAGCAGTACTTC
CASTSTSGARGTYEQYF
>TRBV12-3/TRBV12-4|TRBJ2-5|-|few
TGTGCCAGCAACTTACAGGGCTGGTACGAGACCCAGTACTTC
CASNLQGWYETQYF
>TRBV4-1|TRBJ2-5|TRBD1|-
TGCGCCAGCAGCCAAGATGGTGGGACAGGGGGCATTCAAGAGACCCAGTACTTC
CASSQDGGTGGIQETQYF
>TRBV5-1|TRBJ2-7|TRBD2|-
TGCGCCAGCAGCCCTGCCGGGACTAGTATAGGGCACGAGCAGTACTTC
CASSPAGTSIGHEQYF
>TRBV15|TRBJ1-4|-|-
TGTGCCACCAGCAGAGAGGGGTCAAAGCGAAAACTGTTTTTT
CATSREGSKRKLFF
>TRBV28|TRBJ2-5|-|few
TGTGCCAGCAGTCCTATCAGTGTACTCGAGACCCAGTACTTC
CASSPISVLETQYF
>TRBV25-1|TRBJ2-7|-|-
TGTGCCAGCAGTGATCTCCTGAGAAGGGGTACGGACGAGCAGTACTTC
CASSDLLRRGTDEQYF
>TRBV29-1|TRBJ2-1|-|-
TGCAGCGTTGGCACACTAGGAGGGCCGGGGGATGAGCAGTTCTTC
CSVGTLGGPGDEQFF
>TRBV10-1|TRBJ2-7|-|few
TGCGCCAGCAGTGAGACAGGGTTGGACTCCGAGCAGTACTTC
CASSETGLDSEQYF
>TRBV10-3|TRBJ2-7|TRBD1|few
TGTGCCATCAGTGAGTTGGGGACAGGATATCTCTCCTACGAGCAGTACTTC
CAISELGTGYLSYEQYF
>TRBV19|TRBJ1-5|-|-
TGTGCCAGTAGATGGTCAGGGTATGGCGTCAATCAGCCCCAGCATTTT
CASRWSGYGVNQPQHF
>TRBV10-3|TRBJ2-1|TRBD2|-
TGTGCCATCAGTGGGGGAAGCGGGGATCGCTCCTACAATGAGCAGTTCTTC
CAISGGSGDRSYNEQFF
>TRBV4-1|TRBJ1-5|-|few
TGCGCCAGCAGCGCCGGTTTAAATCAGCCCCAGCATTTT
CASSAGLNQPQHF
>TRBV6-4|TRBJ2-3|-|-
TGTGCCAGCAGTCATCAGGCTAGCACAGATACGCAGTATTTT
CASSHQASTDTQYF
>TRBV5-1|TRBJ2-3|-|-
TGCGCCAGCAGCGTGGAGGGGGGGCCAACAGATACGCAGTATTTT
CASSVEGGPTDTQYF
>TRBV28|TRBJ2-2|-|-
TGTGCCTGCAGTTTCGGCACCGGGGAGCTGTTTTTT
CACSFGTGELFF